This T cell receptor (beta chain) was sequenced in a study of T cell changes during pregnancy in multiple sclerosis. Only in-frame clones appear in the TCRdb table, and some are missing; sequencing was by immunoSEQ multiplex PCR. This table has tens of thousands of clones, more than 90% appearing once. The CDR3 extends over 16 amino acids. V was pared by 0 bases and J by 2 bases, with 2 bases of the junction left unmatched. Germline-derived CDR1 and CDR2 are LGHNA and YSLEER. The TCR comes from a female donor in good health, enrolled as a control in a pregnancy study. Specimen: CD4+ T cells from peripheral blood mononuclear cells, collected after pregnancy. V and J are TRBV4-3 and TRBJ2-2; 8 bases are a match to TRBD2. This chain's CDR3 is CASSQDSGKNTGELFF. In DNA form, the CDR3 reads TGCGCCAGCAGCCAAGATAGCGGGAAAAACACCGGGGAGCTGTTTTTT.